This T cell receptor beta chain was recovered during a study of response to subunit inactivated influenza vaccine (dated 2018 in TCRdb). Notes on the research overall: Deep quantitative T cell receptor repertoire profiling was used in the study to track responses to a trivalent subunit inactivated influenza vaccine.

About this clonotype: What this receptor recognizes is not known. Qualities for individual bases were not recorded, and no much larger clone is one base off.

Including cysteine and phenylalanine, the CDR3 has 15 amino acids. The read is trimmed to its CDR3 DNA, 45 bases read in frame from base 1. V drops 6 bases and J drops 0 bases, leaving 15 bases in between. Looking up the germline V gene (reference sequence) yields CDR1 LNHDA and CDR2 SQIVND. What the research found in general, with its limitations: According to the authors, only a limited number of new T cells may be recruited by each seasonal influenza vaccination.

The library came from RT-PCR. The data were produced on an Illumina HiSeq 2500. The raw public data were reprocessed by TCRdb itself: fastp quality trimming at Q25, MiXCR clonotype calling, in-frame beta chains only. A single entry per CDR3 protein holds the most common genes and DNA from its merged rows. The sample table holds roughly 670,000 distinct CDR3 sequences, of which 12% to 15% were seen once. Roughly 7.6% of the sample comes from the top ten. This sequence uses TRBV19 and TRBJ2-7, and TRBD2 may be the D gene, going by 6 matching bases. This clonotype originated in a man aged 50-60 years who received an inactivated influenza vaccine. Donor details come from another sample of the same person, matched by shared clones. The specimen comprised PBMCs from blood, sampled less than 15 days before vaccination. The DNA is TGTGCCAGTAGCACCCTGCGGGGATTCTCCTACGAGCAGTACTTC. Its protein is CASSTLRGFSYEQYF.